The rows below give T cell receptor beta chains drawn from one sample of a study of regulatory T cells in long-lasting Graves disease. TCRdb reanalysed the multiplex PCR reads using MiXCR and keeps one entry per CDR3 protein. The table records 530,000 or so distinct CDR3 sequences, roughly 15% of them present only once. These sequences were also reported in another study, on T cells in Graves' hyperthyroidism and ophthalmopathy.

Sequenced material: peripheral blood mononuclear cells (PBMCs), taken at new diagnosis, from a patient treated with antithyroid drugs. Receptor source: a man aged 18 to 35 with Graves disease. CDR3s include the opening cysteine and the closing phenylalanine or tryptophan. The D gene is left open where the match is weak. Clone size appears in some rows only: once, few, many, or a class for an expanded clone.

v_gene	abundance	d_gene	j_gene	CDR3aa	CDR3nt
TRBV27	.	.	TRBJ1-2	CASSLDRTYGYTF	TGTGCCAGCAGTTTAGACCGGACCTATGGCTACACCTTC
TRBV29-1	few	TRBD1	TRBJ1-5	CSVLVTGGSSSNQPQHF	TGCAGCGTCCTAGTAACAGGGGGGTCTTCTAGCAATCAGCCCCAGCATTTT
TRBV13	.	.	TRBJ1-1	CASTWGRRGTEAFF	TGTGCCAGCACCTGGGGTCGACGGGGCACTGAAGCTTTCTTT
TRBV20-1	few	.	TRBJ1-5	CSARAGGYNQPQHF	TGCAGTGCTAGGGCGGGTGGATACAATCAGCCCCAGCATTTT
TRBV7-9	.	TRBD1	TRBJ1-4	CASSLGQGRRVGTF	TGTGCCAGCAGCTTAGGACAGGGCCGCCGAGTTGGAACCTTT
TRBV6-9	many	.	TRBJ1-1	CASSWQGLNTEAFF	TGTGCCAGCAGTTGGCAGGGATTGAACACTGAAGCTTTCTTT
TRBV20-1	many	.	TRBJ2-3	CSARDPTFSSTDTQYF	TGCAGTGCTAGAGATCCAACTTTCTCTAGCACAGATACGCAGTATTTT
TRBV19	.	TRBD1	TRBJ2-2	CASRPTRGRTTGELFF	TGTGCCAGTAGGCCTACCAGGGGGCGGACCACCGGGGAGCTGTTTTTT
TRBV5-1	.	TRBD1	TRBJ1-6	CASRKRQGKDNSPLHF	TGCGCCAGCAGAAAACGACAGGGGAAAGATAATTCACCCCTCCACTTT
TRBV5-1	.	TRBD1	TRBJ1-2	CASSGNQGADGYTF	TGCGCCAGCAGCGGTAACCAGGGGGCGGACGGCTACACCTTC
TRBV11-2	.	TRBD1	TRBJ2-1	CASSSTGGSDEQFF	TGTGCCAGCAGCTCGACAGGGGGTTCTGATGAGCAGTTCTTC
TRBV6-1	.	.	TRBJ2-7	CASIGASSYEQYF	TGTGCCAGCATCGGGGCGAGCTCCTACGAGCAGTACTTC
TRBV4-1	.	.	TRBJ2-5	CASSQARGWTQYF	TGCGCCAGCAGCCAAGCACGGGGGTGGACCCAGTACTTC
TRBV27	.	TRBD2	TRBJ2-7	CASSLPNGAGGPREQYF	TGTGCCAGCAGTCTCCCCAATGGCGCGGGAGGGCCTCGGGAGCAGTACTTC
TRBV9	.	.	TRBJ2-1	CASSRDSAYSREQFF	TGTGCCAGCAGCCGGGACTCCGCCTACAGTAGAGAGCAGTTCTTC
TRBV12-3/TRBV12-4	.	TRBD2	TRBJ2-1	CASSLILASGRASEQFF	TGTGCCAGCAGTTTAATTCTGGCTAGCGGGAGGGCTAGTGAGCAGTTCTTC
TRBV30	many	.	TRBJ1-1	CAWSGDGNTEAFF	TGTGCCTGGAGTGGGGACGGGAACACTGAAGCTTTCTTT
TRBV5-1	.	TRBD2	TRBJ2-5	CASSRSGRGVTETQYF	TGCGCCAGCAGCCGATCCGGACGGGGGGTAACGGAGACCCAGTACTTC
TRBV7-3	.	TRBD2	TRBJ2-1	CASSLGPLAGGHNEQFF	TGTGCCAGCAGCTTAGGGCCACTAGCGGGTGGGCACAATGAGCAGTTCTTC
TRBV19	.	TRBD2	TRBJ2-1	CASTRLAGGGYNEQFF	TGTGCCAGTACCAGACTAGCGGGAGGGGGGTACAATGAGCAGTTCTTC
TRBV6-2/TRBV6-3	many	.	TRBJ2-1	CASMGSYNEQFF	TGTGCCAGCATGGGGTCTTACAATGAGCAGTTCTTC
TRBV20-1	.	TRBD1	TRBJ1-1	CSADLTGAEAFF	TGCAGTGCGGACCTGACAGGGGCTGAAGCTTTCTTT
TRBV28	many	TRBD2	TRBJ2-3	CASNGGSTDTQYF	TGTGCCAGCAATGGCGGGAGTACAGATACGCAGTATTTT
TRBV29-1	many	.	TRBJ2-7	CSASGTSAFEQYF	TGCAGCGCGTCCGGGACTTCCGCTTTTGAGCAGTACTTC
TRBV30	many	TRBD1	TRBJ1-2	CAWAGGAGGYTF	TGTGCCTGGGCAGGGGGCGCGGGGGGCTACACCTTC
TRBV7-2	few	TRBD2	TRBJ2-1	CASSSRTGGRRDEQFF	TGTGCCAGCAGCTCACGGACTGGCGGGAGGAGAGATGAGCAGTTCTTC
TRBV28	few	.	TRBJ1-2	CASGPGRLNYGYTF	TGTGCCAGCGGCCCCGGGAGACTTAACTATGGCTACACCTTC
TRBV19	.	.	TRBJ1-4	CASSGRREKLFF	TGTGCCAGTAGCGGGAGACGCGAAAAACTGTTTTTT
TRBV13	many	.	TRBJ1-1	CASSLGTTPNTEAFF	TGTGCCAGCAGCTTGGGAACTACCCCGAACACTGAAGCTTTCTTT
TRBV7-9	many	.	TRBJ2-1	CATGPPNEQFF	TGTGCCACCGGCCCACCGAATGAGCAGTTCTTC
TRBV2	many	TRBD1	TRBJ1-4	CASSLTGDKLFF	TGTGCCAGCAGTCTGACAGGGGACAAACTGTTTTTT
TRBV20-1	few	.	TRBJ2-2	CSASKRHTGELFF	TGCAGTGCTAGCAAGAGGCACACCGGGGAGCTGTTTTTT
TRBV20-1	many	TRBD2	TRBJ2-1	CSEPPSGIVGAYNEQFF	TGCAGTGAGCCCCCCAGCGGGATTGTTGGGGCCTACAATGAGCAGTTCTTC
TRBV28	many	.	TRBJ2-7	CASEGMDSPYEQYF	TGTGCCAGCGAGGGAATGGACTCCCCCTACGAGCAGTACTTC
TRBV6-1	.	TRBD2	TRBJ2-1	CASSTSLAESYNEQFF	TGTGCCAGCAGTACATCCCTAGCGGAGTCCTACAATGAGCAGTTCTTC
TRBV12-3/TRBV12-4	.	.	TRBJ2-1	CAGSFLSGYYKKQFF	TGTGCCGGCAGTTTTCTTAGCGGCTACTACAAGAAGCAGTTCTTC
TRBV3-1	many	.	TRBJ2-1	CASSQDQGVSSYNEQFF	TGTGCCAGCAGCCAAGATCAGGGAGTCAGCTCCTACAATGAGCAGTTCTTC
TRBV7-3	many	.	TRBJ2-1	CASSLSQGPGNNEQFF	TGTGCCAGCAGCTTAAGTCAGGGCCCGGGGAACAATGAGCAGTTCTTC
TRBV20-1	many	.	TRBJ2-1	CSAQLSYNEQFF	TGCAGTGCTCAACTCTCCTACAATGAGCAGTTCTTC
TRBV12-3/TRBV12-4	few	.	TRBJ1-4	CASSRSGTSPEKLFF	TGTGCCAGCAGTCGGTCAGGGACCTCCCCCGAAAAACTGTTTTTT
TRBV19	.	.	TRBJ1-1	CASRITGPNTEAFF	TGTGCCAGTAGAATCACAGGGCCGAACACTGAAGCTTTCTTT
TRBV7-3	.	TRBD1	TRBJ1-5	CASSLFLDRVCNQPQHF	TGTGCCAGCAGCTTATTTTTGGACAGGGTCTGCAATCAGCCCCAGCATTTT
TRBV5-6	few	.	TRBJ2-7	CASSLALGSHEQYF	TGTGCCAGCAGCTTGGCGCTGGGGTCCCACGAGCAGTACTTC
TRBV5-1	many	.	TRBJ1-2	CASRTEGENYGYTF	TGCGCCAGCAGGACGGAGGGGGAGAACTATGGCTACACCTTC
TRBV10-3	.	.	TRBJ2-5	CAISDRDSGGETQYF	TGTGCCATCAGTGACCGCGACTCGGGTGGGGAGACCCAGTACTTC
TRBV5-5	few	.	TRBJ1-5	CASSSVRGTGPNQPQHF	TGTGCCAGCAGCTCTGTCAGGGGAACGGGCCCAAATCAGCCCCAGCATTTT